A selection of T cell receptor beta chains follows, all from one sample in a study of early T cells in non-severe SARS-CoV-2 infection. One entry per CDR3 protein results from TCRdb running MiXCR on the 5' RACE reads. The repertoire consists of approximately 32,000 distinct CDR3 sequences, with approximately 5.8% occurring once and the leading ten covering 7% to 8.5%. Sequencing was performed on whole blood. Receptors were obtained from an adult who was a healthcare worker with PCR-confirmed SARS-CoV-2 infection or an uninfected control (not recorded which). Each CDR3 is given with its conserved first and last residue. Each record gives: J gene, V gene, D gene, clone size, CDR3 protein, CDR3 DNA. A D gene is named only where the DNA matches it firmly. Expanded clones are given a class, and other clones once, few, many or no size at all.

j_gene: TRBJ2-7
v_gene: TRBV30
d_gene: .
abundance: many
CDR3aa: CAWSEDFTNEQYF
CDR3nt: TGTGCCTGGAGTGAAGATTTCACGAACGAGCAGTACTTC

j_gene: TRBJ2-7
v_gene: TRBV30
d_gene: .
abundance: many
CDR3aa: CAWSPSAGAYEQYF
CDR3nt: TGTGCCTGGTCTCCCTCCGCAGGTGCCTACGAGCAGTACTTC

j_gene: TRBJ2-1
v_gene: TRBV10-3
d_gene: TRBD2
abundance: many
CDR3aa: CAISGFLAGGHNEQFF
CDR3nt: TGTGCCATCAGTGGGTTCCTAGCGGGGGGGCACAATGAGCAGTTCTTC

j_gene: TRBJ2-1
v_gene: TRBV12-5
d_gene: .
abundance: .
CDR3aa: CASGYNEQFF
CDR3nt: TGTGCTAGTGGCTACAATGAGCAGTTCTTC

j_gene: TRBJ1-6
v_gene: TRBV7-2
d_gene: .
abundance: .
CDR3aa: CASRPPGPYSPLHF
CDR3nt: TGTGCCAGCAGGCCCCCAGGGCCTTATTCACCCCTCCACTTT

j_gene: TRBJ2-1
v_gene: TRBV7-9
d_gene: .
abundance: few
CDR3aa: CASSPLSSSWDEQFF
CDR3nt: TGTGCCAGCAGCCCACTGAGCAGTTCATGGGATGAGCAGTTCTTC

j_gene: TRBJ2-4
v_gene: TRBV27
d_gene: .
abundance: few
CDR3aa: CASSALPFLGAKNIQYF
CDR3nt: TGTGCCAGCAGCGCACTCCCGTTCCTAGGAGCCAAAAACATTCAGTACTTC

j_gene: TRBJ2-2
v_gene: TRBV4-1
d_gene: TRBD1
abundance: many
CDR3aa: CASSRDSRELFF
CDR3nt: TGCGCCAGCAGCCGGGACAGTCGGGAGCTGTTTTTT

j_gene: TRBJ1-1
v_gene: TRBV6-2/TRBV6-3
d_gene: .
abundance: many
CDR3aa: CASSYTMNTEAFF
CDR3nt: TGTGCCAGCAGTTATACGATGAACACTGAAGCTTTCTTT

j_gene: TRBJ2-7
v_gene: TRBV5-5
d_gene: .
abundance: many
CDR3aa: CASSRRHSSVSYEQYF
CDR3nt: TGTGCCAGCAGCCGACGCCATAGCTCCGTCTCCTACGAGCAGTACTTC

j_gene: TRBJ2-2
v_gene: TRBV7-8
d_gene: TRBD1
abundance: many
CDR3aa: CASSPRGTGELFF
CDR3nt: TGTGCCAGCAGCCCCAGGGGGACCGGGGAGCTGTTTTTT

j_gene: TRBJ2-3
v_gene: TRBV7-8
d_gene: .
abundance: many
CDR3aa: CASSLGRGARADTQYF
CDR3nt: TGTGCCAGCAGCTTAGGTCGGGGGGCCCGGGCAGATACGCAGTATTTT

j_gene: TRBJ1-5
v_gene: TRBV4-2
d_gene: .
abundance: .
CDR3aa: CASSQDQSSSNQPQHF
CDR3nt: TGTGCCAGCAGCCAAGATCAGTCTTCTAGCAATCAGCCCCAGCATTTT

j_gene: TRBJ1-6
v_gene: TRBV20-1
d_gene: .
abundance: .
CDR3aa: CSAVRQGQNSPLHF
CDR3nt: TGCAGTGCTGTTCGTCAGGGGCAGAATTCACCCCTCCACTTT

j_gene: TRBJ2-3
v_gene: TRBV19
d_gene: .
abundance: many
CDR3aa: CASSSRPTDTQYF
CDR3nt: TGTGCCAGTTCCTCTCGACCCACAGATACGCAGTATTTT

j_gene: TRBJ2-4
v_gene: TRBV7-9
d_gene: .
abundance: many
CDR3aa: CASSSPGFGNIQYF
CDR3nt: TGTGCCAGCAGCTCTCCGGGTTTCGGAAACATTCAGTACTTC

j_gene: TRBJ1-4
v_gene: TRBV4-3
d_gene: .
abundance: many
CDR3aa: CASSPGLSTNEKLFF
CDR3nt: TGCGCCAGCAGCCCGGGACTGTCAACTAATGAAAAACTGTTTTTT

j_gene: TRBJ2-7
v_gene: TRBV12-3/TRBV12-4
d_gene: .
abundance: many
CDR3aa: CASSLMPAGEQYF
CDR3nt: TGTGCCAGCAGTTTAATGCCTGCGGGCGAGCAGTACTTC

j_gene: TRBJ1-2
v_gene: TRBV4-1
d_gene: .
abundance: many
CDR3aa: CASSQDWSSYYGYTF
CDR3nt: TGCGCCAGCAGCCAAGACTGGAGTAGTTACTATGGCTACACCTTC

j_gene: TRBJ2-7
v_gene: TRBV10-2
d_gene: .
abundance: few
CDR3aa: CASTLSVEQYF
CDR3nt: TGCGCCAGCACCCTCTCGGTTGAGCAGTACTTC

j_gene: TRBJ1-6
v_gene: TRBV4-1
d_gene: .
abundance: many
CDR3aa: CASSQLDLLPIPNSPLHF
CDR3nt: TGCGCCAGCAGCCAGCTCGATCTGCTCCCAATACCAAATTCACCCCTCCACTTT

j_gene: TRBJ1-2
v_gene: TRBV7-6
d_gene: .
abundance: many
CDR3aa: CASSLGQDYGYTF
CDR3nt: TGTGCCAGCAGCTTAGGCCAGGACTATGGCTACACCTTC

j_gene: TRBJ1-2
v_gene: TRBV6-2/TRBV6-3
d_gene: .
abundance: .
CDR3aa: CASNRAGMDGYTF
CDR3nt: TGTGCCAGCAACAGGGCGGGGATGGACGGCTACACCTTC

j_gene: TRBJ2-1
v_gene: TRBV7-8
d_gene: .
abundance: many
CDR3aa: CASSLESYSYNEQFF
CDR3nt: TGTGCCAGCAGCTTAGAAAGTTACAGTTACAATGAGCAGTTCTTC

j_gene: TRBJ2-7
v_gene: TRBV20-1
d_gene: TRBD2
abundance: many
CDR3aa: CSAREPSGRAYEQYF
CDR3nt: TGCAGTGCTAGAGAGCCTAGCGGGAGGGCCTACGAGCAGTACTTC

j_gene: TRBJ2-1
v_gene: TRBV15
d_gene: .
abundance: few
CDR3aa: CATSRDGQPDEQFF
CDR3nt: TGTGCCACCAGCAGAGACGGGCAGCCAGATGAGCAGTTCTTC

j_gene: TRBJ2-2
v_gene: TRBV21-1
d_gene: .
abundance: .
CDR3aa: CASSRAGNNGELFF
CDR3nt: TGTGCCAGCAGCCGAGCGGGAAATAACGGGGAGCTGTTTTTT

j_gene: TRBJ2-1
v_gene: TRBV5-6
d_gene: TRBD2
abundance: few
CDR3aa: CASRGGVFYNEQFF
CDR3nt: TGTGCCAGCAGGGGAGGGGTTTTCTACAATGAGCAGTTCTTC

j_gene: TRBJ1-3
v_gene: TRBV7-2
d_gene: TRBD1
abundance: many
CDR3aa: CASSLTGTGNTIYF
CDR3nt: TGTGCCAGCAGCCTGACAGGGACTGGAAACACCATATATTTT

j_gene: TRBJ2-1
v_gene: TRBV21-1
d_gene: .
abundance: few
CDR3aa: CASSHTSVKGRDEQFF
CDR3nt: TGTGCCAGCAGCCATACTTCGGTGAAGGGGAGGGATGAGCAGTTCTTC

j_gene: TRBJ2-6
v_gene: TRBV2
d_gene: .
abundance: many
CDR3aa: CASRASPGANVLTF
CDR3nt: TGTGCCAGCAGGGCGTCTCCTGGGGCCAACGTCCTGACTTTC

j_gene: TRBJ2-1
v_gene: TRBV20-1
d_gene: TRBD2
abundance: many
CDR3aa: CSATRIRLAGGWDEQFF
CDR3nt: TGCAGTGCTACGAGGATCCGACTAGCGGGAGGGTGGGATGAGCAGTTCTTC